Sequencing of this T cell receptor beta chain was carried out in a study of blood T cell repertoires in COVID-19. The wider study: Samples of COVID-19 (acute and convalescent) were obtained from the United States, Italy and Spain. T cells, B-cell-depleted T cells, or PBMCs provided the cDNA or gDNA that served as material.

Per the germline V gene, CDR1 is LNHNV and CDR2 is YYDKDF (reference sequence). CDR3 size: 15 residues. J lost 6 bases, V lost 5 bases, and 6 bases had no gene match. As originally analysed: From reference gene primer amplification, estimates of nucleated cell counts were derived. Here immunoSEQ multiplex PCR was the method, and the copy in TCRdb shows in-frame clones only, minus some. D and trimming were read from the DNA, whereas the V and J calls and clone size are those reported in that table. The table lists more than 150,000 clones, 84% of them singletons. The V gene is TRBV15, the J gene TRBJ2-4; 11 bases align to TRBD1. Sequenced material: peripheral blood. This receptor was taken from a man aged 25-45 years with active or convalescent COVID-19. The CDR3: CATSPRTGGTNIQYF. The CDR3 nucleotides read TGTGCCACCAGCCCTCGGACAGGGGGCACAAACATTCAGTACTTC. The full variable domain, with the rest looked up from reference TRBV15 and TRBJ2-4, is DAMVIQNPRYQVTQFGKPVTLSCSQTLNHNVMYWYQQKSSQAPKLLFHYYDKDFNNEADTPDNFQSRRPNTSFCFLDIRSPGLGDTAMYLCATSPRTGGTNIQYFGAGTRLSVL.